This TCR beta chain stems from a study of OX40 agonist ivuxolimab in advanced cancers. At the level of the study: An agonistic anti-OX40 (CD134) antibody, ivuxolimab, was used to treat the patients. One hepatocellular carcinoma and a couple of cutaneous melanoma patients partially responded.

Trimming at V came to 6 bases and at J to 0 bases, leaving 5 bases not matched to a gene. Germline V gives CDR1 SGHVS, CDR2 FQNEAQ. This CDR3 region has 15 residues. The method was immunoSEQ multiplex PCR; TCRdb's version includes in-frame clones alone and lacks a portion of them. The data hold tens of thousands of clones, with 65% to 80% observed a single time. This clone has more than one count but fewer than ten. The sequences come from CD4+ or CD8+ T cells sorted from blood, collected in a trial of the OX40 agonist ivuxolimab. J is TRBJ2-1 and V is TRBV7-8; 7 positions match TRBD2. The source of this sequence is an adult with an advanced solid tumor such as melanoma, head and neck, liver or kidney cancer. CDR3 sequence: CASSPGEGSYNEQFF. CDR3 nucleotides: TGTGCCAGCAGTCCCGGGGAGGGCTCCTACAATGAGCAGTTCTTC.